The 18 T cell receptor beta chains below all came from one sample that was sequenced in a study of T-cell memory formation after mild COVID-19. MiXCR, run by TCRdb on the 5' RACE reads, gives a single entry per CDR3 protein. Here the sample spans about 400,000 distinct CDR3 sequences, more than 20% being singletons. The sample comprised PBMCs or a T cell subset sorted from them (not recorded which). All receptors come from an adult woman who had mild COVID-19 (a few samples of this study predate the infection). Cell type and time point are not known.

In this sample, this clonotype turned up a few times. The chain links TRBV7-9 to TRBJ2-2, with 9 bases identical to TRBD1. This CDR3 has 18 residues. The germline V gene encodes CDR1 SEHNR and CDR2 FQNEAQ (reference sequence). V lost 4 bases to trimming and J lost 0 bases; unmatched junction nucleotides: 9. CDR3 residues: CASSSPLTGGTNTGELFF. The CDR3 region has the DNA TGTGCCAGCAGCTCGCCTCTGACAGGGGGGACGAACACCGGGGAGCTGTTTTTT.

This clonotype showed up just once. The CDR3 protein is CATSDFPTGAIHGELFF. The DNA of the CDR3 is TGTGCCACCAGTGATTTCCCGACAGGGGCCATCCACGGGGAGCTGTTTTTT. This sequence joins TRBV24-1 and TRBJ2-2; 8 bases fit TRBD1. Per germline, CDR1 KGHDR and CDR2 SFDVKD. The CDR3 runs 17 residues. Trimming at V came to 1 base and at J to 7 bases, leaving 10 bases not matched to a gene.

The CDR3 DNA follows: TGCAGCGTTGTCGGGACGCGCACAGATACGCAGTATTTT. Translation gives CSVVGTRTDTQYF. The chain joins TRBV29-1 to TRBJ2-3; either TRBD1 or TRBD2 may supply D (5 bases each). Germline lookup yields CDR1 SQVTM and CDR2 ANQGSEA. CDR3 length equals 13 residues. V shed 4 bases and J shed 1 base, with 9 bases lying between them.

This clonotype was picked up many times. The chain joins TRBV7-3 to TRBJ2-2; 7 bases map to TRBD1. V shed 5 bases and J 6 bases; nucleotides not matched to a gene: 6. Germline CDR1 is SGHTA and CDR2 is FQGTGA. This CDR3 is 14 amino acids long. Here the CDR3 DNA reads TGTGCCAGCAGCGGAGACAGGGTAGCCGGGGAGCTGTTTTTT. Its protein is CASSGDRVAGELFF.

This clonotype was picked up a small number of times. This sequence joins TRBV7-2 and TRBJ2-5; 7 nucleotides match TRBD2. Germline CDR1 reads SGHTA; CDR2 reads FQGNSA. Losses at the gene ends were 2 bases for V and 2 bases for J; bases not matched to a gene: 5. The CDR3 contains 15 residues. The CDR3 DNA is TGTGCCAGCAGCTTAATGGGACTACCTCAAGAGACCCAGTACTTC. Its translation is CASSLMGLPQETQYF.

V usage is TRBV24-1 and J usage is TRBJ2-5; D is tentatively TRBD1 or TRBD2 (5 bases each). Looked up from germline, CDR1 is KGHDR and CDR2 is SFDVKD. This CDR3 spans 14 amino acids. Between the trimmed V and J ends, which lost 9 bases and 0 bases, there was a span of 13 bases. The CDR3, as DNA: TGTGCCACCTCGGCAGGGACGTACCAAGAGACCCAGTACTTC. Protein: CATSAGTYQETQYF.

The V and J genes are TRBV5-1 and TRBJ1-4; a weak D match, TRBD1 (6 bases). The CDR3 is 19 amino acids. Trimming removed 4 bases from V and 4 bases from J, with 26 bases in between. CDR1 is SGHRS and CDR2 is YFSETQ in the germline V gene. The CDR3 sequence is CASSLGGVVAAPINEKLFF. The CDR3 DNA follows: TGCGCCAGCAGCCTGGGGGGCGTAGTGGCCGCCCCAATTAATGAAAAACTGTTTTTT.

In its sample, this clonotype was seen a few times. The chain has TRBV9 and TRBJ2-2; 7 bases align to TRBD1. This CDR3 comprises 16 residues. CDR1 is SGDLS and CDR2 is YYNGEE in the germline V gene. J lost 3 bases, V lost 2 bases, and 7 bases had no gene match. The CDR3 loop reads CASSVQQGPDTGELFF. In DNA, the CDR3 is TGTGCCAGCAGCGTCCAACAGGGGCCCGACACCGGGGAGCTGTTTTTT.

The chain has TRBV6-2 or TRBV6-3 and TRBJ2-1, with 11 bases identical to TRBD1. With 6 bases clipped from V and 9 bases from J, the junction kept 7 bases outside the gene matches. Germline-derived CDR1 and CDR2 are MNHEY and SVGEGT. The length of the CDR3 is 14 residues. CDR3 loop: CASRDPGQGGEQFF. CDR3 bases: TGTGCCAGCAGGGACCCGGGACAGGGGGGTGAGCAGTTCTTC.

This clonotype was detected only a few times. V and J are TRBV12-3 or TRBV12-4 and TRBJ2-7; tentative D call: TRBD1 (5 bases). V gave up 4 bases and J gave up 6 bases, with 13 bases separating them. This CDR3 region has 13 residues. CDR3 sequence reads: CASSSYRFSEQYF. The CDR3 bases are TGTGCCAGCAGTTCCTACAGGTTCTCCGAGCAGTACTTC.

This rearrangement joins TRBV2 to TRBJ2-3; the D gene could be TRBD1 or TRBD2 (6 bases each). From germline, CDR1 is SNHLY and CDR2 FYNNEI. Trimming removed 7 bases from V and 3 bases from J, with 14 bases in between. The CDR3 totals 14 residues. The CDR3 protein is CASTVQGRTDTQYF. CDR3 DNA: TGTGCCAGCACTGTGCAGGGGAGGACAGATACGCAGTATTTT.

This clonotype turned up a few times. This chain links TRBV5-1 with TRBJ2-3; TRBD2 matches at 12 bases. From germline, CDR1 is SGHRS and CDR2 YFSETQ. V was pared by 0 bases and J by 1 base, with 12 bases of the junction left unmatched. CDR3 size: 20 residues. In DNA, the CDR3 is TGCGCCAGCAGCTTGGTCCCCCTAGCGGGGGGGCGTGTCGGCACAGATACGCAGTATTTT. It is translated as CASSLVPLAGGRVGTDTQYF.

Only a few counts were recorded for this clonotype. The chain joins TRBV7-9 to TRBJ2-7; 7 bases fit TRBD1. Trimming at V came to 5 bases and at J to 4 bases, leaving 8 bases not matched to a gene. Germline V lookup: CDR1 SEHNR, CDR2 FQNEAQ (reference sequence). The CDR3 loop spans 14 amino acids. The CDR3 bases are TGTGCCAGCAGCACGCGACAGGGACGGTACGAGCAGTACTTC. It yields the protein CASSTRQGRYEQYF.

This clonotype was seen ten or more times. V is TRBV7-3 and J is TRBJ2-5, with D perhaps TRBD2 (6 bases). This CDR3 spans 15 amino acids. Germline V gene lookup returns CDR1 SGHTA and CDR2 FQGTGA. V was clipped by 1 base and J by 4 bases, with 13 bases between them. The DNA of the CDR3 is TGTGCCAGCAGCTTAATGTCGCGCGGGACAGAGACCCAGTACTTC. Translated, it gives CASSLMSRGTETQYF.

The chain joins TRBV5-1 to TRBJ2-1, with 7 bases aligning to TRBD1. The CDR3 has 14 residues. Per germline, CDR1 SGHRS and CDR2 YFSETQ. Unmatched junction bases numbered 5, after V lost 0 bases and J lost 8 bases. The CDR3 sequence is CASSLVTGPHEQFF. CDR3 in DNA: TGCGCCAGCAGCTTGGTGACAGGGCCCCATGAGCAGTTCTTC. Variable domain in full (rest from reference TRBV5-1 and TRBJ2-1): KAGVTQTPRYLIKTRGQQVTLSCSPISGHRSVSWYQQTPGQGLQFLFEYFSETQRNKGNFPGRFSGRQFSNSRSEMNVSTLELGDSALYLCASSLVTGPHEQFFGPGTRLTVL.

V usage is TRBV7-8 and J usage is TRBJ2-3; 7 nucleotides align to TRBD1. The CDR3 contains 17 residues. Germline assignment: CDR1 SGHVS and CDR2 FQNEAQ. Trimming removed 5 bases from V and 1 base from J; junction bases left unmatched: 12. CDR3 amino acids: CASSRKGTAVGTDTQYF. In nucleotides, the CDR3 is TGTGCCAGCAGCAGAAAAGGGACAGCTGTTGGCACAGATACGCAGTATTTT.

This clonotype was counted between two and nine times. The CDR3 here is CASSFFGTVGGYTF. CDR3 coding DNA: TGCGCCAGCAGCTTCTTCGGGACGGTGGGTGGCTACACCTTC. The rearrangement uses TRBV5-1 and TRBJ1-2; D may be TRBD1 (5 bases). V lost 2 bases to trimming and J lost 7 bases, with 15 bases between them. CDR3 length: 14 amino acids. Germline V gene lookup returns CDR1 SGHRS and CDR2 YFSETQ.

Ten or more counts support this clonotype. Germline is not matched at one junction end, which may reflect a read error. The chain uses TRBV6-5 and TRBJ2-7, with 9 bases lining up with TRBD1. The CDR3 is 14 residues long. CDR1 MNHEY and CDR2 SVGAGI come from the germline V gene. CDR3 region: CASSWGQGSYEQYF. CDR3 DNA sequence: TGCGCCAGCAGCTGGGGACAGGGCTCCTACGAGCAGTACTTC.